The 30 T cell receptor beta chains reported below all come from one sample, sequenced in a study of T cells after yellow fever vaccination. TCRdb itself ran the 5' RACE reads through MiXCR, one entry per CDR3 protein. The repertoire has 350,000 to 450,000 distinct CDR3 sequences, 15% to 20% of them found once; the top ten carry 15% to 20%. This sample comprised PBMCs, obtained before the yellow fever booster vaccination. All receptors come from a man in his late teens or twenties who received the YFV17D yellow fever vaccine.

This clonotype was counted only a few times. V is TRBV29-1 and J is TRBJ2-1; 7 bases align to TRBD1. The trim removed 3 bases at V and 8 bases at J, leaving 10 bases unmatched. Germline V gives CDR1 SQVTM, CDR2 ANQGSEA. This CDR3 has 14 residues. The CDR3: CSVEGRGLFDEQFF. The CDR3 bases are TGCAGCGTTGAGGGCAGGGGGTTGTTCGATGAGCAGTTCTTC.

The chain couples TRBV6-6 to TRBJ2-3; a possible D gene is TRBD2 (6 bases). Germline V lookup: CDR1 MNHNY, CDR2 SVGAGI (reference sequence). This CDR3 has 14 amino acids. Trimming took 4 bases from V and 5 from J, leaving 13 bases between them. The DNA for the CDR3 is TGTGCCAGCAGTTTGGCGGAGGGTGGAGATACGCAGTATTTT. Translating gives CASSLAEGGDTQYF.

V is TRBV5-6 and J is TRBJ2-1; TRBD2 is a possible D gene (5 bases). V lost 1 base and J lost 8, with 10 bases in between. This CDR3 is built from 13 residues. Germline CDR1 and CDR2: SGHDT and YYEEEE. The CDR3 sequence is CASSLTRRHEQFF. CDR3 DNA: TGTGCCAGCAGCTTGACTAGACGTCATGAGCAGTTCTTC.

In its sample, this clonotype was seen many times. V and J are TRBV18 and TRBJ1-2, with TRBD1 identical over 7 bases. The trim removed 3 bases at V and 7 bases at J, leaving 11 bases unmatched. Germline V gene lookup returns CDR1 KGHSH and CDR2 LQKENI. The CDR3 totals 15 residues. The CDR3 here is CASSPDATGLLGYTF. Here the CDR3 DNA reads TGTGCCAGCTCACCGGATGCGACAGGGCTGCTTGGCTACACCTTC.

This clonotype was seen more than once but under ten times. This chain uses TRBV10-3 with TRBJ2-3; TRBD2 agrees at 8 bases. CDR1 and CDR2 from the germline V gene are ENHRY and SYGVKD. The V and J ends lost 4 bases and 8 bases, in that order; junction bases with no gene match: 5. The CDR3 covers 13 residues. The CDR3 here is CAISVDGGGTQYF. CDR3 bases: TGTGCCATCAGTGTAGACGGGGGGGGTACGCAGTATTTT.

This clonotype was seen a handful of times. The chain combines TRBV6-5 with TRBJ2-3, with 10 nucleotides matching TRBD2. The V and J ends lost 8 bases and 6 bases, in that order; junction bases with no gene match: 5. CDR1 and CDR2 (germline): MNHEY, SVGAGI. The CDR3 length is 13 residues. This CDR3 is CASCSGGTDTQYF. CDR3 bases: TGTGCCAGCTGTAGCGGGGGGACGGATACGCAGTATTTT.

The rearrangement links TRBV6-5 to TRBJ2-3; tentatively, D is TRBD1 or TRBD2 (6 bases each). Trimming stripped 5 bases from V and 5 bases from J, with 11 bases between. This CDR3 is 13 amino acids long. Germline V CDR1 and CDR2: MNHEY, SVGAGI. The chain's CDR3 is CASSRGRVDTQYF. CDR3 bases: TGTGCCAGCAGTCGGGGGCGTGTAGATACGCAGTATTTT.

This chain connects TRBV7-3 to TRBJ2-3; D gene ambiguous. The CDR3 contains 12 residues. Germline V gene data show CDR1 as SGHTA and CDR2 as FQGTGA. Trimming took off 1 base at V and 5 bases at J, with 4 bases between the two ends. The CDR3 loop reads CASSLNQDTQYF. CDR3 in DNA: TGTGCCAGCAGCTTAAATCAAGATACGCAGTATTTT.

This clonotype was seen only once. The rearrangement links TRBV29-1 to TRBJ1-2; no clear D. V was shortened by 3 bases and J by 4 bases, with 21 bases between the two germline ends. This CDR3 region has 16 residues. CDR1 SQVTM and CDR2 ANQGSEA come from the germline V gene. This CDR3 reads CSVDWLMGLATYGYTF. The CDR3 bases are TGCAGCGTTGATTGGCTTATGGGATTAGCCACCTATGGCTACACCTTC. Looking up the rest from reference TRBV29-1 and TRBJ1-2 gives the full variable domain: SAVISQKPSRDICQRGTSLTIQCQVDSQVTMMFWYRQQPGQSLTLIATANQGSEATYESGFVIDKFPISRPNLTFSTLTVSNMSPEDSSIYLCSVDWLMGLATYGYTFGSGTRLTVV.

The CDR3 DNA follows: TGTGCCAGCTGGGACTCACAGGGGGATGAGCAGTTCTTC. Translation: CASWDSQGDEQFF. The gene calls are TRBV2 and TRBJ2-1, with 8 bases that match TRBD1. CDR1 is SNHLY, CDR2 FYNNEI, per germline. The CDR3 loop spans 13 amino acids. Trimming cost V 8 bases and J 8 bases; bases outside gene matches: 8.

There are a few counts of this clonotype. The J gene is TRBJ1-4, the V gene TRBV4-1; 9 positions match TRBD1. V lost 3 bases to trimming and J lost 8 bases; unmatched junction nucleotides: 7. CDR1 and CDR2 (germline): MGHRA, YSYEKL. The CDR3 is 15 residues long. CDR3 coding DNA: TGCGCCAGCAGCCACCCCGGGACAGGGAGAGAAAAACTGTTTTTT. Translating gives CASSHPGTGREKLFF.

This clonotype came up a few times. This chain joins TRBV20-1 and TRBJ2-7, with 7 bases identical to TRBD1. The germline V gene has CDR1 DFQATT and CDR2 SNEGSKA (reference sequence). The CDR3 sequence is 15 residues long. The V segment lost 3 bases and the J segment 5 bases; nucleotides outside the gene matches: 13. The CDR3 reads CSARSSNRGTNEQYV. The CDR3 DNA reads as TGCAGTGCTAGGTCGTCGAACAGGGGAACCAACGAGCAGTACGTC.

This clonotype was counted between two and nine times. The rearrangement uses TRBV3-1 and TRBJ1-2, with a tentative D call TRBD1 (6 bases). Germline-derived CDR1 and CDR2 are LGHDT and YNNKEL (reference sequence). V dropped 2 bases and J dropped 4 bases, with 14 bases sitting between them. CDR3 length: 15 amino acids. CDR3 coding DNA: TGTGCCAGCAGCCAAATTGGCCGGACAGTCTATGGCTACACCTTC. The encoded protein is CASSQIGRTVYGYTF. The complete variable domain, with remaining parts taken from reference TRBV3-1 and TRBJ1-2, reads DTAVSQTPKYLVTQMGNDKSIKCEQNLGHDTMYWYKQDSKKFLKIMFSYNNKELIINETVPNRFSPKSPDKAHLNLHINSLELGDSAVYFCASSQIGRTVYGYTFGSGTRLTVV.

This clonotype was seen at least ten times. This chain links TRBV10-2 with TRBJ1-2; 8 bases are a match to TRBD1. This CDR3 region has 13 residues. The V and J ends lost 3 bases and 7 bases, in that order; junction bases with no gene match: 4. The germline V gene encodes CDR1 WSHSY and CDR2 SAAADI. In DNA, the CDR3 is TGCGCCAGCAGTGAACAGGGGGTTCCTGGCTACACCTTC. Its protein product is CASSEQGVPGYTF.

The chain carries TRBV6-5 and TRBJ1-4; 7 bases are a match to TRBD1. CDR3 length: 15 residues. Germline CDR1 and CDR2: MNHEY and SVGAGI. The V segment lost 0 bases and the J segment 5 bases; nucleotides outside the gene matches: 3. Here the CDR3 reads CASSYSGQPNEKLFF. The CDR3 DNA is TGTGCCAGCAGTTACTCGGGACAGCCAAATGAAAAACTGTTTTTT.

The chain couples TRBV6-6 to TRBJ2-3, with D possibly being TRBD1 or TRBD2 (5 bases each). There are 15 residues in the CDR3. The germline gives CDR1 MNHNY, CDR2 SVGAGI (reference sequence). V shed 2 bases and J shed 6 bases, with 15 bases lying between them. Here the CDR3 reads CASSYPGTIEDTQYF. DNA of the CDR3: TGTGCCAGCAGTTACCCCGGGACCATAGAGGATACGCAGTATTTT.

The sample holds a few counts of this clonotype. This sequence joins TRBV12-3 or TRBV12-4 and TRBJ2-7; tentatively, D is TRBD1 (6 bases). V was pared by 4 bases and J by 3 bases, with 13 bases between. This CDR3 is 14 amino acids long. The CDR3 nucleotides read TGTGCCAGCAGTTCTGGGACACGGAGCTACGAGCAGTACGTC. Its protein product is CASSSGTRSYEQYV.

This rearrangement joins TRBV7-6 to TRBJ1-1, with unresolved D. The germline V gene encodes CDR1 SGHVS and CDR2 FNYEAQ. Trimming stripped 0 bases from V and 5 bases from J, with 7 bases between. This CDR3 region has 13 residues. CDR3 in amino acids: CASSLAEMTEAFF. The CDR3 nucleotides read TGTGCCAGCAGCTTAGCCGAGATGACTGAAGCTTTCTTT.

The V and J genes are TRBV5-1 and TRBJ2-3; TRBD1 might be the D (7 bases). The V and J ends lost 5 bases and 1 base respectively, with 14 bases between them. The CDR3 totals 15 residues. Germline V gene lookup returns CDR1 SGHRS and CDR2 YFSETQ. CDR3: CASREGASGTDTQYF. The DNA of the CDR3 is TGCGCCAGCAGGGAGGGGGCGAGCGGCACAGATACGCAGTATTTT.

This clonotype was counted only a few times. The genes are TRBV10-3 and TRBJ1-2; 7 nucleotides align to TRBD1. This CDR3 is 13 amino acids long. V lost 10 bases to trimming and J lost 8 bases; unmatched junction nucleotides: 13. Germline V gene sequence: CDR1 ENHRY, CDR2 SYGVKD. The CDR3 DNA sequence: TGTGCCACCCGCGTTGAGGGGGCGGAGGGCTACACCTTC. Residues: CATRVEGAEGYTF.

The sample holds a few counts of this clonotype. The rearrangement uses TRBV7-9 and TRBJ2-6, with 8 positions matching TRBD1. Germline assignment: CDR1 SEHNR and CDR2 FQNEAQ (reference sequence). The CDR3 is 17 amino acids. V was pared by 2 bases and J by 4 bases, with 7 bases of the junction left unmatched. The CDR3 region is CASSLIWDRSGANVLTF. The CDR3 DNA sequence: TGTGCCAGCAGCTTAATCTGGGACAGGTCCGGGGCCAACGTCCTGACTTTC.

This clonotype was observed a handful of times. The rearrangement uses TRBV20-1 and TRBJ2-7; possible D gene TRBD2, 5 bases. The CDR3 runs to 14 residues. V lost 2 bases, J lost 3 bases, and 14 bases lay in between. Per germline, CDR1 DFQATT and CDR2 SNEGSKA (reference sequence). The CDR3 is CSARISGSVYEQYV. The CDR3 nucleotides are TGCAGTGCTAGAATATCGGGGTCCGTCTACGAGCAGTACGTC.

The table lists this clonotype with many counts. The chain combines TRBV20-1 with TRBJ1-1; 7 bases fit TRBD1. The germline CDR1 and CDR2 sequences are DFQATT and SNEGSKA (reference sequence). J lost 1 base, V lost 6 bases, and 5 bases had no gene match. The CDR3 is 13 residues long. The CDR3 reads CSASGTANTEAFF. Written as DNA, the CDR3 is TGCAGTGCCTCCGGGACAGCGAACACTGAAGCTTTCTTT.

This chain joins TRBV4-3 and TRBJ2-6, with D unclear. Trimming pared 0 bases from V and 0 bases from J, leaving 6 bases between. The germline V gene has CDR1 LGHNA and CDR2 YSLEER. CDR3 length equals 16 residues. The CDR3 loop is CASSQDAGSGANVLTF. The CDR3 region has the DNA TGCGCCAGCAGCCAAGATGCAGGCTCTGGGGCCAACGTCCTGACTTTC.

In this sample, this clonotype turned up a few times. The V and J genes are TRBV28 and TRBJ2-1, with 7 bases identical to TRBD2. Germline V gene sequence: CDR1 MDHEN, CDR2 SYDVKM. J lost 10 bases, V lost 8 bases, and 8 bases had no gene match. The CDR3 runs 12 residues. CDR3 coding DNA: TGTGCCAGCTCCTCCTGGGGAGGGGAGCAGTTCTTC. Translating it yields CASSSWGGEQFF.

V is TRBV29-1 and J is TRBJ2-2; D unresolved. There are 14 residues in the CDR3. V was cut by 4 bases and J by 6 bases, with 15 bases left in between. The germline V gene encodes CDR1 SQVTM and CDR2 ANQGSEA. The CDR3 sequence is CSVVSLGQPGELFF. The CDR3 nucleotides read TGCAGCGTTGTTAGTTTGGGCCAGCCCGGGGAGCTGTTTTTT.

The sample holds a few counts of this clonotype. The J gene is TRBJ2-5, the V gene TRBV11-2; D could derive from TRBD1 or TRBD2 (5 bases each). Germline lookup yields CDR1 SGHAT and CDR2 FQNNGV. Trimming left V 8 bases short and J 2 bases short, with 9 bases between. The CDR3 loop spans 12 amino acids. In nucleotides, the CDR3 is TGTGCCAGCCGGGGCCCACAAGAGACCCAGTACTTC. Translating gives CASRGPQETQYF.

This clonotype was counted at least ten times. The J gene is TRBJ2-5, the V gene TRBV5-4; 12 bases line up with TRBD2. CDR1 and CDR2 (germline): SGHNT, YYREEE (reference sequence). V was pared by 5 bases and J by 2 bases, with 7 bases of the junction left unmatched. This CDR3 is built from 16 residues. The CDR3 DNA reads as TGTGCCAGCAGTTCGCCTAGCGGGGGGGATCAAGAGACCCAGTACTTC. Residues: CASSSPSGGDQETQYF.

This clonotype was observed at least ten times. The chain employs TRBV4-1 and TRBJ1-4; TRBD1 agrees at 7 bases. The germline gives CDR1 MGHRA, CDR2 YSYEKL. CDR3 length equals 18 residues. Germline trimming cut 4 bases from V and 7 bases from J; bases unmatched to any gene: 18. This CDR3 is CASSRDRQGISLGEKLFF. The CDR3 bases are TGCGCCAGCAGCCGGGATAGACAGGGTATCTCACTCGGTGAAAAACTGTTTTTT.

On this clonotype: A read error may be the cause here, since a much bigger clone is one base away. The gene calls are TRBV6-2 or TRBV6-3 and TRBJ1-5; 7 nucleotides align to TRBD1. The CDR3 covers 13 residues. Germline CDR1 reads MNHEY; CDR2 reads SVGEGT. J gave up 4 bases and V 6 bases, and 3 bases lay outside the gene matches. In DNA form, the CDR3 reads TGTGCCAGCAGACCACAGGGGAATCAGCCCCAGCATTTT. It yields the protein CASRPQGNQPQHF.